The 24 T cell receptor beta chains presented below share a single source sample, sequenced in a study of CD8 T cells in ankylosing spondylitis. Each CDR3 protein gets one entry after TCRdb re-called the 5' RACE reads with MiXCR. This table has about 250,000 distinct CDR3 sequences, roughly 8.2% appearing once. The specimen was blood, either unsorted or a sorted T cell fraction (not recorded which). The receptor source for this set is a female donor with ankylosing spondylitis or in good health (not recorded which).

The CDR3 reads CSAHTGALTDTQYF. The CDR3 DNA sequence: TGCAGTGCTCATACAGGGGCACTGACAGATACGCAGTATTTT. The chain links TRBV20-1 to TRBJ2-3, with 7 bases matching TRBD1. V was clipped by 5 bases and J by 3 bases; unmatched bases: 8. The CDR3 contains 14 residues. Per germline, CDR1 DFQATT and CDR2 SNEGSKA (reference sequence).

This clonotype occurred many times. J is TRBJ1-1 and V is TRBV15; D remains unclear. The CDR3 contains 15 residues. Trimming took off 0 bases at V and 2 bases at J, with 10 bases between the two ends. The germline CDR1 and CDR2 sequences are LNHNV and YYDKDF (reference sequence). In nucleotides, the CDR3 is TGTGCCACCAGCAGAGATCCCGGATTTAACACTGAAGCTTTCTTT. It specifies CATSRDPGFNTEAFF. The variable domain in full, completed from reference TRBV15 and TRBJ1-1, reads DAMVIQNPRYQVTQFGKPVTLSCSQTLNHNVMYWYQQKSSQAPKLLFHYYDKDFNNEADTPDNFQSRRPNTSFCFLDIRSPGLGDTAMYLCATSRDPGFNTEAFFGQGTRLTVV.

This clonotype showed up many times. The chain couples TRBV12-3 or TRBV12-4 to TRBJ2-1, with no clear D. This CDR3 spans 13 amino acids. The ends were cut back, 5 bases at V and 9 bases at J, with 14 bases in the middle. CDR3 coding DNA: TGTGCCAGCAGTCCGACACTCCTCTCTGAGCAGTTCTTC. It translates to CASSPTLLSEQFF.

This clonotype appeared many times. The chain is built from TRBV7-2 and TRBJ1-1; D uncertain. Per germline, CDR1 SGHTA and CDR2 FQGNSA. The length of the CDR3 is 12 residues. The ends were cut back, 3 bases at V and 7 bases at J, with 9 bases in the middle. Written as DNA, the CDR3 is TGTGCCAGCAGCTTCGGAACGCGTGAAGCTTTCTTT. This encodes CASSFGTREAFF.

The table lists this clonotype with many counts. The CDR3 reads CSVVGRQGAKNIQYF. The CDR3 DNA sequence: TGCAGCGTTGTTGGGCGGCAGGGTGCCAAAAACATTCAGTACTTC. The chain is built from TRBV29-1 and TRBJ2-4, with D possibly matching TRBD1 (5 bases). Germline CDR1 SQVTM, CDR2 ANQGSEA. CDR3 length equals 15 residues. V lost 4 bases to trimming and J lost 1 base, with 14 bases between them.

Many counts were recorded for this clonotype. V and J are TRBV5-1 and TRBJ1-6, with TRBD1 matching over 7 bases. The CDR3 sequence is 14 residues long. The V gene end was trimmed by 3 bases and the J gene end by 5 bases; junction bases not matched to a gene: 2. Germline V gives CDR1 SGHRS, CDR2 YFSETQ. DNA of the CDR3: TGCGCCAGCAGCTCAGGGGGAGATAATTCACCCCTCCACTTT. Protein product: CASSSGGDNSPLHF. Full variable domain (rest looked up from reference TRBV5-1 and TRBJ1-6): KAGVTQTPRYLIKTRGQQVTLSCSPISGHRSVSWYQQTPGQGLQFLFEYFSETQRNKGNFPGRFSGRQFSNSRSEMNVSTLELGDSALYLCASSSGGDNSPLHFGNGTRLTVT.

This rearrangement joins TRBV7-9 to TRBJ1-2; D call uncertain. Germline V gene data show CDR1 as SEHNR and CDR2 as FQNEAQ (reference sequence). The length of the CDR3 is 16 residues. The germline V and J ends were trimmed by 1 base and 2 bases, with 14 bases remaining between them. CDR3 in DNA: TGTGCCAGCAGCTTAGGTGAAGGCTTCATAAACTATGGCTACACCTTC. It translates to CASSLGEGFINYGYTF.

This clonotype has only a few counts. The rearrangement uses TRBV30 and TRBJ1-4, with 9 bases fitting TRBD1. The CDR3 contains 18 residues. Germline values: CDR1 GTSNPN, CDR2 SVGIG (reference sequence). Trimming removed 0 bases from V and 8 bases from J; junction bases left unmatched: 16. The CDR3 sequence: CAWSVGTGISQPVEKLFF. In DNA, the CDR3 is TGTGCCTGGAGTGTCGGGACAGGGATTAGCCAGCCAGTGGAAAAACTGTTTTTT.

This clonotype was seen repeatedly, ten times or more. V is TRBV6-5 and J is TRBJ2-3; the D is unclear. Germline CDR1 reads MNHEY; CDR2 reads SVGAGI. The CDR3 is 14 residues long. Trimming stripped 2 bases from V and 2 bases from J, with 8 bases between. This chain's CDR3 is CASSYGSSTDTQYF. The DNA of the CDR3 is TGTGCCAGCAGTTACGGCTCTTCCACAGATACGCAGTATTTT.

The chain couples TRBV19 to TRBJ2-5; D possibly uses TRBD1 or TRBD2 (6 bases each). The V and J ends lost 0 bases and 1 base respectively, with 12 bases between them. This CDR3 is built from 16 residues. CDR1 is LNHDA, CDR2 SQIVND, per germline (reference sequence). CDR3 sequence reads: CASSIDRRDTQETQYF. The DNA of the CDR3 is TGTGCCAGTAGTATAGATCGGCGGGACACCCAAGAGACCCAGTACTTC.

In this sample, this clonotype turned up a few times. This chain links TRBV10-3 with TRBJ1-5, with 7 bases lining up with TRBD1. Germline V gives CDR1 ENHRY, CDR2 SYGVKD. This CDR3 region has 15 residues. V lost 4 bases to trimming and J lost 5 bases; unmatched junction nucleotides: 8. Here the CDR3 reads CAISVGQNRDQPQHF. As DNA, the CDR3 is TGTGCCATCAGTGTGGGACAGAATAGGGATCAGCCCCAGCATTTT.

This sequence joins TRBV20-1 and TRBJ2-7, with TRBD1 identical over 7 bases. V was clipped by 5 bases and J by 7 bases; unmatched bases: 8. Germline CDR1 DFQATT, CDR2 SNEGSKA (reference sequence). The CDR3 is 12 amino acids. In nucleotides, the CDR3 is TGCAGTGCTTGGAACAGGGGCGTGGAGCAGTACTTC. It specifies CSAWNRGVEQYF.

CDR3 sequence reads: CASSLDRDHSQPQHF. The CDR3 DNA reads as TGTGCCAGCAGCTTAGACAGGGATCATAGTCAGCCCCAGCATTTT. The J gene is TRBJ1-5, the V gene TRBV7-2; the D gene is possibly TRBD1 (6 bases). Germline V gene lookup returns CDR1 SGHTA and CDR2 FQGNSA. This CDR3 comprises 15 residues. The V end was cut by 1 base, the J end by 6 bases, with 13 bases between.

This clonotype was seen more than once but under ten times. The chain carries TRBV28 and TRBJ2-3; 9 positions agree with TRBD2. V was pared by 4 bases and J by 0 bases, with 8 bases of the junction left unmatched. The V gene's germline CDR1 is MDHEN and CDR2 SYDVKM. The CDR3 is 17 amino acids. The CDR3 loop reads CASSSFRLAASTDTQYF. The CDR3 nucleotides read TGTGCCAGCAGTTCTTTCCGACTAGCGGCTAGCACAGATACGCAGTATTTT.

As for this clonotype: Just one base apart from a much larger clone, this may be a read error. The chain couples TRBV7-9 to TRBJ2-3; D is possibly TRBD2 (6 bases). There are 16 residues in the CDR3. The germline V gene has CDR1 SEHNR and CDR2 FQNEAQ (reference sequence). The chain's CDR3 is CTSSVGFGGDTDTQYF. In nucleotides, the CDR3 is TGTACCAGCAGCGTTGGATTTGGAGGGGACACAGATACGCAGTATTTT. Based on the CDR3 plus reference TRBV7-9 and TRBJ2-3, the full variable domain is DTGVSQNPRHKITKRGQNVTFRCDPISEHNRLYWYRQTLGQGPEFLTYFQNEAQLEKSRLLSDRFSAERPKGSFSTLEIQRTEQGDSAMYLCTSSVGFGGDTDTQYFGPGTRLTVL.

This clonotype has ten or more counts. The chain couples TRBV4-3 to TRBJ2-2; a possible D gene is TRBD2 (5 bases). The CDR3 consists of 15 residues. Trimming left V 4 bases short and J 4 bases short, with 13 bases between. Looked up from germline, CDR1 is LGHNA and CDR2 is YSLEER. CDR3 region: CASSPSLPSTGELFF. DNA for the CDR3: TGCGCCAGCAGCCCTAGCCTACCCAGCACCGGGGAGCTGTTTTTT.

This clonotype was detected many times. V gene TRBV20-1 combines with J gene TRBJ1-2; a weak D match, TRBD1 (5 bases). The CDR3 is 14 amino acids. V dropped 0 bases and J dropped 5 bases, with 13 bases sitting between them. From germline, CDR1 is DFQATT and CDR2 SNEGSKA (reference sequence). CDR3 protein: CSARDGRGDYGYTF. CDR3 DNA sequence: TGCAGTGCTAGAGATGGAAGGGGAGATTATGGCTACACCTTC.

This chain connects TRBV6-1 to TRBJ1-4; D is possibly TRBD1 (5 bases). Germline CDR1 and CDR2: MNHNS and SASEGT. The CDR3 extends over 15 amino acids. The V and J ends lost 7 bases and 5 bases respectively, with 17 bases between them. CDR3 nucleotides: TGTGCCAGCAAAGGTTACGGACAACCGAATGAAAAACTGTTTTTT. Its translation is CASKGYGQPNEKLFF.

This clonotype was found many times. V usage is TRBV20-1 and J usage is TRBJ2-5; D is ambiguous. The V end was cut by 5 bases, the J end by 4 bases, with 17 bases between. This CDR3 is built from 14 residues. The V gene's germline CDR1 is DFQATT and CDR2 SNEGSKA (reference sequence). The CDR3, as DNA: TGCAGTGCTCCCGGACCGGGCTCGAGAGAGACCCAGTACTTC. Its translation is CSAPGPGSRETQYF.

This clonotype was seen more than once but under ten times. The genes are TRBV7-2 and TRBJ1-2, with a weak D call TRBD1 (5 bases). The CDR3 has 14 residues. CDR1 is SGHTA and CDR2 is FQGNSA in the germline V gene. V lost 7 bases to trimming and J lost 6 bases, with 18 bases between them. This CDR3 is CASTKDSLTNGYTF. The DNA of the CDR3 is TGTGCCAGCACCAAAGACAGCCTGACCAATGGCTACACCTTC.

This clonotype showed up many times. The genes are TRBV7-2 and TRBJ2-5; D ambiguous. The CDR3 sequence is 13 residues long. Germline-derived CDR1 and CDR2 are SGHTA and FQGNSA. V shed 5 bases and J shed 4 bases, with 11 bases lying between them. CDR3 protein: CASSPPSVETQYF. CDR3 in DNA: TGTGCCAGCAGCCCCCCATCTGTAGAGACCCAGTACTTC.

The sample holds one count of this clonotype. The chain is built from TRBV18 and TRBJ2-5, with D maybe TRBD1 (6 bases). The CDR3 sequence is 13 residues long. Deletions cut 3 bases from V and 3 bases from J, with 8 bases between. CDR1 is KGHSH, CDR2 LQKENI, per germline. CDR3 sequence reads: CASSPRGKETQYF. CDR3 in DNA: TGTGCCAGCTCACCCAGGGGAAAAGAGACCCAGTACTTC.

This clonotype was counted at least ten times. The chain links TRBV7-2 to TRBJ2-5; D tentatively reads TRBD1 or TRBD2 (5 bases each). The CDR3 is 13 residues long. V gave up 5 bases and J gave up 5 bases, with 12 bases separating them. Germline CDR1 is SGHTA and CDR2 is FQGNSA. Here the CDR3 DNA reads TGTGCCAGCAGCCTTTGGGACGCGGAGACCCAGTACTTC. This sequence encodes CASSLWDAETQYF.

This clonotype showed up many times. This chain uses TRBV20-1 with TRBJ1-6, with 10 positions matching TRBD1. CDR1 is DFQATT, CDR2 SNEGSKA, per germline (reference sequence). The length of the CDR3 is 14 residues. The J segment lost 8 bases and the V segment lost 3 bases, leaving 4 bases of the junction unmatched. CDR3 nucleotides: TGCAGTGCTAGGCCGACAGGGGGCTATTCACCCCTCCACTTT. Protein: CSARPTGGYSPLHF.